The rows below give T cell receptor beta chains drawn from one sample of a study of blood T cell repertoires in COVID-19. Data came from immunoSEQ multiplex PCR; TCRdb stores just in-frame clones and leaves some out. The profile shows some 300,000 clones, approximately 86% of them singletons. Source material: peripheral blood. These receptors were taken from a woman aged 70-85 years with COVID-19, enrolled during active disease. The conserved cysteine and the conserved F or W are not part of the CDR3 here. The order of the fields is V gene, CDR3 length, J gene, CDR3 protein.

TRBV4-3	15	TRBJ2-1	ASGHTESSYLYNEQF
TRBV4-3	15	TRBJ2-3	ASSQDGLAGSTDTQY
TRBV29-1	12	TRBJ1-6	SVVAGLDDSPLH
TRBV7-9	11	TRBJ1-1	ASSLSGNTEAF
TRBV7-2	11	TRBJ2-1	ASSSGLAGGQF
TRBV19	12	TRBJ2-2	ASSIHKFTGELF
TRBV7-2	13	TRBJ1-2	ASSLGQGVQFGYT
TRBV6-2/TRBV6-3	13	TRBJ2-7	ASSKLAGGSYEQY
TRBV30	12	TRBJ2-3	AWSEGHSTDTQY
TRBV6-5	11	TRBJ1-1	ASARQGRTEAF
TRBV5-1	15	TRBJ1-3	ASSPTPGLLSGNTIY
TRBV6-2/TRBV6-3	14	TRBJ1-5	ASSRSQGNSNQPQH
TRBV5-8	13	TRBJ1-5	ASSITGDSNQPQH
TRBV7-9	12	TRBJ1-3	ASSLAASGNTIY